A single sample gave rise to the 24 T cell receptor beta chains below, sequenced in a study of human T cells and chemical hapten exposure. The time point here: patch test 2, 6 weeks after DPC sensitization. Treatment described: therapeutic diphenylcyclopropenone sensitization with weekly scalp DPC. Each CDR3 protein gets one entry after TCRdb re-called the RACE reads with MiXCR. The data show 73,000 or so distinct CDR3 sequences, 8.5% seen once. Sequenced here: whole blood, sampled in connection with sensitization to the hapten diphenylcyclopropenone (DPC). These receptors were collected from a woman aged 45-65 years with alopecia areata. Some clones in this sample may be carry-over from other donors' samples.

This clonotype was counted many times. The chain joins TRBV19 to TRBJ2-3; the match to TRBD2 covers 12 bases. Germline-derived CDR1 and CDR2 are LNHDA and SQIVND (reference sequence). The CDR3 has 15 residues. V shed 5 bases, J shed 6 bases, and the junction held 6 bases outside the gene matches. The CDR3 here is CASSSASGGADTQYF. The CDR3 bases are TGTGCCAGTAGTTCGGCTAGCGGGGGGGCGGATACGCAGTATTTT.

This clonotype has only a few counts. This chain joins TRBV7-2 and TRBJ2-3; 10 nucleotides line up with TRBD2. V was pared by 1 base and J by 6 bases, with 7 bases of the junction left unmatched. The germline CDR1 and CDR2 sequences are SGHTA and FQGNSA. This CDR3 has 16 amino acids. The chain's CDR3 is CASSLVPLAGADTQYF. The CDR3 DNA is TGTGCCAGCAGCTTAGTCCCCCTAGCGGGGGCGGATACGCAGTATTTT.

This clonotype came up many times. The chain uses TRBV29-1 and TRBJ1-2, with TRBD1 identical over 7 bases. V gave up 7 bases and J gave up 3 bases; unmatched junction bases: 5. This CDR3 has 12 residues. CDR1 and CDR2 from the germline V gene are SQVTM and ANQGSEA. This CDR3 is CSDVGQYYGYTF. Here the CDR3 DNA reads TGCAGCGATGTGGGACAGTACTATGGCTACACCTTC.

The genes are TRBV7-2 and TRBJ2-7; 7 bases align to TRBD1. The CDR3 runs 17 residues. CDR1 SGHTA and CDR2 FQGNSA come from the germline V gene. The V segment lost 5 bases and the J segment 3 bases; nucleotides outside the gene matches: 16. CDR3 sequence: CASSRYPTGQGVYEQYF. For the CDR3, the DNA is TGTGCCAGCAGCCGTTATCCCACGGGGCAGGGGGTCTACGAGCAGTACTTC.

This clonotype has at least ten counts. The chain carries TRBV28 and TRBJ2-1; D not resolved. This CDR3 is built from 12 residues. Looked up from germline, CDR1 is MDHEN and CDR2 is SYDVKM. Trimming shortened V by 3 bases and J by 4 bases, and 4 bases separated the two germline ends. The CDR3 here is CASSLSYNEQFF. CDR3 nucleotide sequence: TGTGCCAGCAGTTTGTCGTACAATGAGCAGTTCTTC.

The table lists this clonotype with a few counts. The chain links TRBV7-2 to TRBJ2-3; D gene unclear. Germline V gives CDR1 SGHTA, CDR2 FQGNSA. V was shortened by 2 bases and J by 2 bases, with 11 bases between the two germline ends. The CDR3 loop spans 15 amino acids. The CDR3 DNA sequence: TGTGCCAGCAGCTTACAACTTAACCCCACAGATACGCAGTATTTT. Encoded protein: CASSLQLNPTDTQYF.

This clonotype has a handful of counts. This chain uses TRBV27 with TRBJ1-3; D gene uncertain. Germline V gene sequence: CDR1 MNHEY, CDR2 SMNVEV (reference sequence). The V and J ends lost 2 bases and 0 bases respectively, with 11 bases between them. CDR3 size: 16 residues. DNA of the CDR3: TGTGCCAGCAGTTTAAGTCCGGGCTACTCTGGAAACACCATATATTTT. It encodes CASSLSPGYSGNTIYF.

This clonotype was seen more than once but under ten times. The J gene is TRBJ2-1, the V gene TRBV29-1, with D uncertain. The V end lost 4 bases, the J end lost 4 bases, and 5 bases lay between the germline ends. CDR1 is SQVTM and CDR2 is ANQGSEA in the germline V gene. The CDR3 totals 11 residues. The CDR3 nucleotides read TGCAGCGTTGTTTCTTACAATGAGCAGTTCTTC. It is translated as CSVVSYNEQFF.

The sample holds a few counts of this clonotype. The rearrangement joins TRBV20-1 to TRBJ2-2; D is uncertain. This CDR3 comprises 19 residues. CDR1 is DFQATT and CDR2 is SNEGSKA in the germline V gene (reference sequence). Trimming left V 7 bases short and J 0 bases short, with 27 bases between. The CDR3 sequence: CSGPYLAGLGYSNTGELFF. CDR3 sequence (DNA): TGCAGTGGACCTTACTTGGCAGGATTAGGCTATTCGAACACCGGGGAGCTGTTTTTT.

This clonotype has just a few counts. Here the CDR3 DNA reads TGCGCCAGCAGCTTGGACGCCTCCGGGAACACTGAAGCTTTCTTT. Translation gives CASSLDASGNTEAFF. This chain links TRBV5-1 with TRBJ1-1; D gene unclear. V dropped 0 bases and J dropped 1 base, with 10 bases sitting between them. Per germline, CDR1 SGHRS and CDR2 YFSETQ. CDR3 size: 15 residues.

The chain couples TRBV20-1 to TRBJ1-5, with TRBD1 as a possible D gene (6 bases). V gave up 5 bases and J gave up 2 bases, with 16 bases separating them. The CDR3 runs to 15 residues. Looked up from germline, CDR1 is DFQATT and CDR2 is SNEGSKA (reference sequence). The CDR3 spells CSAGDTGIGNQPQHF. Here the CDR3 DNA reads TGCAGTGCTGGGGACACGGGGATTGGCAATCAGCCCCAGCATTTT.

V gene TRBV10-3 combines with J gene TRBJ2-1; a possible D gene is TRBD2 (6 bases). The CDR3 extends over 14 amino acids. Germline V gene lookup returns CDR1 ENHRY and CDR2 SYGVKD. Trimming cost V 2 bases and J 1 base, with 6 bases left between them. The CDR3 DNA sequence: TGTGCCATCAGTGAGGGGGGGTCCTACAATGAGCAGTTCTTC. Protein: CAISEGGSYNEQFF.

At least ten counts were recorded for this clonotype. V is TRBV3-1 and J is TRBJ1-1, with TRBD1 as a possible D gene (5 bases). In germline, CDR1 is LGHDT, CDR2 YNNKEL (reference sequence). Trimming left V 1 base short and J 5 bases short, with 11 bases between. The CDR3 extends over 14 amino acids. The CDR3 DNA reads as TGTGCCAGCAGCCAAGCTGGGGCGGGGACTGAAGCTTTCTTT. Translated, it gives CASSQAGAGTEAFF.

V and J are TRBV7-3 and TRBJ1-1; TRBD1 is a possible D gene (5 bases). Germline V gene sequence: CDR1 SGHTA, CDR2 FQGTGA. V lost 5 bases and J lost 7, with 14 bases in between. There are 13 residues in the CDR3. CDR3 nucleotide sequence: TGTGCCAGCAGCATCGGGACTCGGGGTGAAGCTTTCTTT. Protein sequence: CASSIGTRGEAFF.

The V gene is TRBV30, the J gene TRBJ2-3; 8 bases are a match to TRBD1. With V trimmed by 5 bases and J by 0 bases, 4 bases remained unmatched. The CDR3 is made up of 14 amino acids. Germline V lookup: CDR1 GTSNPN, CDR2 SVGIG (reference sequence). CDR3: CAWGQGSSTDTQYF. The DNA of the CDR3 is TGTGCCTGGGGACAGGGTTCTAGCACAGATACGCAGTATTTT. The full variable domain, its missing parts supplied by reference TRBV30 and TRBJ2-3, is SQTIHQWPATLVQPVGSPLSLECTVEGTSNPNLYWYRQAAGRGLQLLFYSVGIGQISSEVPQNLSASRPQDRQFILSSKKLLLSDSGFYLCAWGQGSSTDTQYFGPGTRLTVL.

The rearrangement uses TRBV3-1 and TRBJ1-5, with D hard to call. Germline assignment: CDR1 LGHDT and CDR2 YNNKEL (reference sequence). V lost 11 bases and J lost 3, with 17 bases in between. The CDR3 length is 14 residues. CDR3 loop: CAPAAAQHNQPQHF. In DNA, the CDR3 is TGTGCCCCTGCCGCTGCCCAGCACAATCAGCCCCAGCATTTT.

Ten or more counts support this clonotype. Germline is not matched at one junction end, which may reflect a read error. DNA for the CDR3: TGTGCCAGCAGCCACCCTCGACAGCGGGTAGAGCCCCAGTACTTC. Its protein is CASSHPRQRVEPQYF. The chain links TRBV7-9 to TRBJ2-5; a possible D gene is TRBD2 (6 bases). This CDR3 spans 15 amino acids. Germline CDR1 and CDR2: SEHNR and FQNEAQ (reference sequence). The full variable domain, in which reference TRBV7-9 and TRBJ2-5 provide the parts outside the CDR3, is DTGVSQNPRHKITKRGQNVTFRCDPISEHNRLYWYRQTLGQGPEFLTYFQNEAQLEKSRLLSDRFSAERPKGSFSTLEIQRTEQGDSAMYLCASSHPRQRVEPQYFGPGTRLLVL.

This clonotype was counted at least ten times. The genes are TRBV4-3 and TRBJ2-7; TRBD1 matches at 12 bases. The length of the CDR3 is 16 residues. V was clipped by 4 bases and J by 7 bases; unmatched bases: 11. CDR1 and CDR2 (germline): LGHNA, YSLEER. The DNA for the CDR3 is TGCGCCAGCAGCCGGAACCCGGGACAGGGGGCTGGAGAGCAGTACTTC. Protein: CASSRNPGQGAGEQYF.

The chain recombines TRBV29-1 with TRBJ2-1, with D possibly being TRBD2 (5 bases). The germline CDR1 and CDR2 sequences are SQVTM and ANQGSEA. This CDR3 spans 12 amino acids. Trimming took off 3 bases at V and 4 bases at J, with 7 bases between the two ends. The CDR3 here is CSVERAYNEQFF. The CDR3 nucleotides read TGCAGCGTTGAGAGGGCTTACAATGAGCAGTTCTTC.

This clonotype was observed a few times. The chain is built from TRBV27 and TRBJ2-1, with 8 positions matching TRBD2. This CDR3 has 14 residues. CDR1 and CDR2 (germline): MNHEY, SMNVEV (reference sequence). V shed 3 bases, J shed 7 bases, and the junction held 5 bases outside the gene matches. DNA of the CDR3: TGTGCCAGCAGTTTGGGTAGCGGGGTAAATGAGCAGTTCTTC. As protein: CASSLGSGVNEQFF.

In this sample, this clonotype turned up many times. The chain joins TRBV7-6 to TRBJ2-1, with 8 bases fitting TRBD1. The CDR3 is made up of 16 amino acids. Germline CDR1 SGHVS, CDR2 FNYEAQ. The ends lost 0 bases at V and 0 bases at J; junction bases unmatched: 1. The CDR3 nucleotides read TGTGCCAGCAGCTTAGCAGACAGGGGCTCCTACAATGAGCAGTTCTTC. It translates to CASSLADRGSYNEQFF.

In its sample, this clonotype was seen a few times. An end of the junction does not agree with germline; a read error may underlie this. The chain employs TRBV4-2 and TRBJ1-6; 11 bases line up with TRBD1. The CDR3 extends over 14 amino acids. From germline, CDR1 is LGHNA and CDR2 YNFKEQ. CDR3 amino acids: CASSQDSGTGGFIF. The CDR3 DNA sequence: TGTGCCAGCAGCCAAGATAGCGGGACAGGGGGTTTTATCTTT.

This clonotype has only a few counts. V is TRBV6-6 and J is TRBJ1-3, with 12 bases fitting TRBD1. There are 16 residues in the CDR3. Trimming removed 5 bases from V and 4 bases from J; junction bases left unmatched: 6. CDR1 is MNHNY and CDR2 is SVGAGI in the germline V gene (reference sequence). CDR3 in DNA: TGTGCCAGCAGTCGCAGGGACAGGGGGCTCGGAAACACCATATATTTT. Its protein is CASSRRDRGLGNTIYF.

The V call is TRBV5-1, the J call TRBJ2-3; no reliable D call. This CDR3 is 13 amino acids long. Germline CDR1 is SGHRS and CDR2 is YFSETQ. V was pared by 4 bases and J by 6 bases, with 12 bases between. CDR3 residues: CASSTRGPDTQYF. The CDR3 nucleotides read TGCGCCAGCAGCACTCGAGGACCCGATACGCAGTATTTT.